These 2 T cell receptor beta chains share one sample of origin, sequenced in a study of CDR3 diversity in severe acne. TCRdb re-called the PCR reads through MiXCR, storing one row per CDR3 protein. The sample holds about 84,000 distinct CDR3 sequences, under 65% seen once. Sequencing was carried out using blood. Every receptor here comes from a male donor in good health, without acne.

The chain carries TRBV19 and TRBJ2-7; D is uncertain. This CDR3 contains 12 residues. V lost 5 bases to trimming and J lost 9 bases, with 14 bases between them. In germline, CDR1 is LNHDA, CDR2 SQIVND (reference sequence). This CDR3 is CASSPGPHGQYF. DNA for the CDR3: TGTGCCAGTAGTCCGGGCCCTCACGGGCAGTACTTC.

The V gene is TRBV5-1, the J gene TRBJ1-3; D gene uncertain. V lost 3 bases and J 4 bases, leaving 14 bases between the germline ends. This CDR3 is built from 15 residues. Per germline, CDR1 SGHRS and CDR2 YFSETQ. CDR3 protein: CASSYGNSSGNTIYF. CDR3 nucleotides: TGCGCCAGCAGCTACGGGAATTCCTCAGGAAACACCATATATTTT. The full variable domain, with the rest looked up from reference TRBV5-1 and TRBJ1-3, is KAGVTQTPRYLIKTRGQQVTLSCSPISGHRSVSWYQQTPGQGLQFLFEYFSETQRNKGNFPGRFSGRQFSNSRSEMNVSTLELGDSALYLCASSYGNSSGNTIYFGEGSWLTVV.